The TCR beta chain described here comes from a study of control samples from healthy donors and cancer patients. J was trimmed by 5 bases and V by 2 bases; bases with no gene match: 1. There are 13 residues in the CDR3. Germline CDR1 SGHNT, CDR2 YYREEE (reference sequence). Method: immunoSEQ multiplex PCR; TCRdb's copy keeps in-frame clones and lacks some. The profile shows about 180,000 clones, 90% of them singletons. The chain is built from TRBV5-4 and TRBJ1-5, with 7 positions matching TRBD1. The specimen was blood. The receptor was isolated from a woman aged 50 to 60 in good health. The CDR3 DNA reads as TGTGCCAGCAGCTTTCAGGGGGATCAGCCCCAGCATTTT. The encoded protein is CASSFQGDQPQHF.